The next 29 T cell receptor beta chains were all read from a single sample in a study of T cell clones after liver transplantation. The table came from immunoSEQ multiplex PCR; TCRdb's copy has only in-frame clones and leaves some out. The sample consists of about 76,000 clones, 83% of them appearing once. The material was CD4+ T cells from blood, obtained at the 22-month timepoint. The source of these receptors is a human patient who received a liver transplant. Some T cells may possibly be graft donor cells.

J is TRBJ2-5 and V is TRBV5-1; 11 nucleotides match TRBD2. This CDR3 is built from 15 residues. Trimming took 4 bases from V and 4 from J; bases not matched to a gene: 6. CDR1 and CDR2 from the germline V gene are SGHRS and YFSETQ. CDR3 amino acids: CASSVGLAERETQYF. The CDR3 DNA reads TGCGCCAGCAGCGTGGGACTAGCGGAGAGAGAGACCCAGTACTTC.

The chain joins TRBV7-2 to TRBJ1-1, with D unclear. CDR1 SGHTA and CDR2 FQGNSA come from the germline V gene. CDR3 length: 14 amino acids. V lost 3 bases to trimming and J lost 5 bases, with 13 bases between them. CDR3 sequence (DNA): TGTGCCAGCAGCTTCAGCCCTGTGAGAACTGAAGCTTTCTTT. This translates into CASSFSPVRTEAFF.

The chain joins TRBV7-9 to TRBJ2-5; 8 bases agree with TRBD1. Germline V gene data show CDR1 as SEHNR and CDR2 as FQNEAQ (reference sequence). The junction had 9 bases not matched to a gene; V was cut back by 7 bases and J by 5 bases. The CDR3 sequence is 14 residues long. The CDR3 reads CASTTGGMGETQYF. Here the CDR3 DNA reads TGTGCCAGCACCACAGGGGGGATGGGGGAGACCCAGTACTTC.

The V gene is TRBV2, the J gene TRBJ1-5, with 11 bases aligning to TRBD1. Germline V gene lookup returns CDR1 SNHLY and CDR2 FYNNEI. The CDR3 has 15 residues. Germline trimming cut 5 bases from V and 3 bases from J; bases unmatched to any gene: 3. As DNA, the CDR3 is TGTGCCAGCAGTTGGACAGGGGGCTTCAATCAGCCCCAGCATTTT. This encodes CASSWTGGFNQPQHF.

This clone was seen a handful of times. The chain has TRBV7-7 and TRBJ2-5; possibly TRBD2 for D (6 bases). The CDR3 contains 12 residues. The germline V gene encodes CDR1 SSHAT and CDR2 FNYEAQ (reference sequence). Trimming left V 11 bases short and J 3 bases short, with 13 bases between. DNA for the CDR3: TGTGCCGTCTCCAGGGAGGAAGAGACCCAGTACTTC. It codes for CAVSREEETQYF.

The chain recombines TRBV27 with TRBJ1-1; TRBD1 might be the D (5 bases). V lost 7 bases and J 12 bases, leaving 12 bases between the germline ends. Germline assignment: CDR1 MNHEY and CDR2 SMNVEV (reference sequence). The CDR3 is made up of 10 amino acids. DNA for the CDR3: TGTGCCAGCATGGGGCAGGGCACTTTCTTT. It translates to CASMGQGTFF.

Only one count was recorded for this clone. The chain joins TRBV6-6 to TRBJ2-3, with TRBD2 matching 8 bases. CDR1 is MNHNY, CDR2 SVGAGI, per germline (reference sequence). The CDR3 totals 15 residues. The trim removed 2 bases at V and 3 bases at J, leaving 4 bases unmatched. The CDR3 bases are TGTGCCAGCAGTTACCCGGCTAGCGGGACAGATACGCAGTATTTT. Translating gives CASSYPASGTDTQYF.

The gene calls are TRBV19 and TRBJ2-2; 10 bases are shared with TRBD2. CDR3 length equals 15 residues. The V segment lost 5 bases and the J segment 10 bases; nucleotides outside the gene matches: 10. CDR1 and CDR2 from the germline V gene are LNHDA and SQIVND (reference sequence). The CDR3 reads CASSLGRAGGKELFF. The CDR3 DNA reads TGTGCCAGTAGTTTGGGTCGAGCGGGGGGGAAGGAGCTGTTTTTT.

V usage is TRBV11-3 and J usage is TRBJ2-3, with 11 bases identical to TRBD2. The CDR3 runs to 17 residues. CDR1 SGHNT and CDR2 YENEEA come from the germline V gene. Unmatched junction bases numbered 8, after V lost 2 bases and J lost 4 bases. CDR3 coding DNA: TGTGCCAGCAGCTTAAGGCTAGCGGGGGGAGCACCAGATACGCAGTATTTT. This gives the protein CASSLRLAGGAPDTQYF. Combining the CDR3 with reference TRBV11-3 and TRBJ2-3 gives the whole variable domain EAGVVQSPRYKIIEKKQPVAFWCNPISGHNTLYWYLQNLGQGPELLIRYENEEAVDDSQLPKDRFSAERLKGVDSTLKIQPAELGDSAVYLCASSLRLAGGAPDTQYFGPGTRLTVL.

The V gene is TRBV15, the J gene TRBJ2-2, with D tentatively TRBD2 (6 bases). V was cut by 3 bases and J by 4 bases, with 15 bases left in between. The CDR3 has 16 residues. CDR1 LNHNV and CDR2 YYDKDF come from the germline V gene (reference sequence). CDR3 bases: TGTGCCACCAGCAGCCGCCATAGCGGTGGCACCGGGGAGCTGTTTTTT. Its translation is CATSSRHSGGTGELFF.

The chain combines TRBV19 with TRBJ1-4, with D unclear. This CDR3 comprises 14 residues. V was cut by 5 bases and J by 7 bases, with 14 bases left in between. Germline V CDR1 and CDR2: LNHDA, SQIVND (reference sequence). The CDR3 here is CASSLEGRAEKLFF. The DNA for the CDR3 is TGTGCCAGTAGTTTGGAGGGTCGGGCTGAAAAACTGTTTTTT.

As DNA, the CDR3 is TGTGCCAGCAGCTTGAGTGGACAGGCTGAGTTCTTC. It yields the protein CASSLSGQAEFF. V usage is TRBV5-5 and J usage is TRBJ2-1, with 7 bases lining up with TRBD1. In germline, CDR1 is SGHKS, CDR2 YYEKEE (reference sequence). The CDR3 totals 12 residues. J gave up 14 bases and V 1 base, and 6 bases lay outside the gene matches.

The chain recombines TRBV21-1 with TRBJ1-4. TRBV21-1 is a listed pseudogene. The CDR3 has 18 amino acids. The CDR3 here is CASSKAGRTRRTGEKLFF. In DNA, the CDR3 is TGTGCCAGCAGCAAAGCAGGGCGGACGCGACGTACTGGTGAAAAACTGTTTTTT.

CDR3 bases: TGCGCCAGCAGCCAACTTCGTGGGCAGTTCAATGAGCAGTTCTTC. Translated: CASSQLRGQFNEQFF. V is TRBV10-2 and J is TRBJ2-1; no clear D gene. The germline gives CDR1 WSHSY, CDR2 SAAADI. The CDR3 is 15 amino acids. With 6 bases removed from V and 6 bases from J, the gap between germline ends came to 18 bases.

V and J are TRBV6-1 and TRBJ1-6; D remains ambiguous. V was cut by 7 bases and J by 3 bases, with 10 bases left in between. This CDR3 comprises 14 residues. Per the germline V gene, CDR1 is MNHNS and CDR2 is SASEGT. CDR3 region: CASILTGYNSPLHF. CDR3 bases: TGTGCCAGCATTCTGACGGGCTATAATTCACCCCTCCACTTT.

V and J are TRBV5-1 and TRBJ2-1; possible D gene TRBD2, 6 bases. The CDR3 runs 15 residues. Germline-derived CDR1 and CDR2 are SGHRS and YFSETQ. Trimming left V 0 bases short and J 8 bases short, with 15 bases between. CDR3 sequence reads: CASSLALGLLHEQFF. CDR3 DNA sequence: TGCGCCAGCAGCTTGGCTTTGGGACTCTTGCATGAGCAGTTCTTC. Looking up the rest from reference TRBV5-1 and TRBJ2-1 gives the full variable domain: KAGVTQTPRYLIKTRGQQVTLSCSPISGHRSVSWYQQTPGQGLQFLFEYFSETQRNKGNFPGRFSGRQFSNSRSEMNVSTLELGDSALYLCASSLALGLLHEQFFGPGTRLTVL.

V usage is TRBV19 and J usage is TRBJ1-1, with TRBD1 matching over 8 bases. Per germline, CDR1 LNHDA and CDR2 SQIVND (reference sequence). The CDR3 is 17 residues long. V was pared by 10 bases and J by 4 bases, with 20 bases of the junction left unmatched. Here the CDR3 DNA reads TGTGCCACCTTCGGGGTCCTGACAGGGGACAAAGGCACTGAAGCTTTCTTT. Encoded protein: CATFGVLTGDKGTEAFF. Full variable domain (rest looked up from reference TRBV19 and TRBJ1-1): DGGITQSPKYLFRKEGQNVTLSCEQNLNHDAMYWYRQDPGQGLRLIYYSQIVNDFQKGDIAEGYSVSREKKESFPLTVTSAQKNPTAFYLCATFGVLTGDKGTEAFFGQGTRLTVV.

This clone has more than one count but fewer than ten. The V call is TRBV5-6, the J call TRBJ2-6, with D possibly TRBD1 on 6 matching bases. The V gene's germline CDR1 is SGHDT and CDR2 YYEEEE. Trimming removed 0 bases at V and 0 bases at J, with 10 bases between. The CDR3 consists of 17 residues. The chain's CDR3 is CASSLGGPASGANVLTF. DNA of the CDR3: TGTGCCAGCAGCTTGGGGGGGCCCGCCTCTGGGGCCAACGTCCTGACTTTC. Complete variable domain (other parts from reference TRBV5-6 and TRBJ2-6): DAGVTQSPTHLIKTRGQQVTLRCSPKSGHDTVSWYQQALGQGPQFIFQYYEEEERQRGNFPDRFSGHQFPNYSSELNVNALLLGDSALYLCASSLGGPASGANVLTFGAGSRLTVL.

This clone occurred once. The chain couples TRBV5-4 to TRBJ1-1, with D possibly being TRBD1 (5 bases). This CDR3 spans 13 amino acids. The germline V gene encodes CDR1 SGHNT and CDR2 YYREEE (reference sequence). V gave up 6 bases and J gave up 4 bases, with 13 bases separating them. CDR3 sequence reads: CASTLQRGTEAFF. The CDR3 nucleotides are TGTGCCAGCACCCTCCAAAGGGGCACTGAAGCTTTCTTT.

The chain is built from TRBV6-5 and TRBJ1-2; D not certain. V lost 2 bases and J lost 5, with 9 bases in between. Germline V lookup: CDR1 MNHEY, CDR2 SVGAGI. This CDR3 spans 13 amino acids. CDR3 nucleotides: TGTGCCAGCAGTTACGGTGGTGGTTATGGCTACACCTTC. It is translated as CASSYGGGYGYTF.

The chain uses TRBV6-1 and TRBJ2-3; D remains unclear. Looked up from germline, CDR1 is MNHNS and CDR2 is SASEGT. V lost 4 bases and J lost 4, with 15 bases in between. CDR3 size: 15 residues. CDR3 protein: CASSVALGGPDTQYF. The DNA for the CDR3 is TGTGCCAGCAGTGTTGCCCTCGGTGGCCCAGATACGCAGTATTTT.

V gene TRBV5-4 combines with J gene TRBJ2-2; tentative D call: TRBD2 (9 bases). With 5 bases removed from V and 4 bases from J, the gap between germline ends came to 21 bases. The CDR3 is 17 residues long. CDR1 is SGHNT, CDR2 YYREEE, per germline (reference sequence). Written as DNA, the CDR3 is TGTGCCAGCAGTCCAGGGGGCGGGAGGGCCCTCACCGGGGAGCTGTTTTTT. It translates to CASSPGGGRALTGELFF.

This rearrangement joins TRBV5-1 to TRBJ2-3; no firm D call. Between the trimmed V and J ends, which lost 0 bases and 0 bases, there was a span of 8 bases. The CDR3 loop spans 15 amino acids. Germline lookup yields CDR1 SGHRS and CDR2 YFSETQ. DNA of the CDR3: TGCGCCAGCAGCTTGGCCCCACCTAGCACAGATACGCAGTATTTT. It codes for CASSLAPPSTDTQYF.

DNA for the CDR3: TGTGCCAGCAGCCAAGATCTTCGGCAGCGGGGCTCCCTCCACTTT. Amino acid sequence: CASSQDLRQRGSLHF. The rearrangement uses TRBV4-2 and TRBJ1-6, with a weak D call TRBD1 (5 bases). This CDR3 is 15 amino acids long. V dropped 0 bases and J dropped 14 bases, with 17 bases sitting between them. In germline, CDR1 is LGHNA, CDR2 YNFKEQ.

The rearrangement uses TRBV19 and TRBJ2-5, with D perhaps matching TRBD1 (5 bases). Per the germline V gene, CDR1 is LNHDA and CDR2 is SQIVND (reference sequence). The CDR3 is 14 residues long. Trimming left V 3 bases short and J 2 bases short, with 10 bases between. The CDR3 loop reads CASSIRRQQETQYF. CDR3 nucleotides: TGTGCCAGTAGTATCAGGAGACAGCAAGAGACCCAGTACTTC.

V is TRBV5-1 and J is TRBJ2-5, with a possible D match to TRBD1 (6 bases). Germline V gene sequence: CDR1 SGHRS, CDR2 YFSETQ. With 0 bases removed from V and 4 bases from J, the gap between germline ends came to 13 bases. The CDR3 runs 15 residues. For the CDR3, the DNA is TGCGCCAGCAGCTTGGGTGCAGGGGTGAGAGAGACCCAGTACTTC. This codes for CASSLGAGVRETQYF.

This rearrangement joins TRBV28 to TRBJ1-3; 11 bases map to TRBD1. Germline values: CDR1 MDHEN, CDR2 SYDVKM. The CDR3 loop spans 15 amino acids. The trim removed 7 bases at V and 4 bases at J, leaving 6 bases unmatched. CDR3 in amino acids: CASIGDRGLGNTIYF. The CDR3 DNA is TGTGCCAGCATTGGGGACAGGGGGTTAGGAAACACCATATATTTT.

The CDR3 region has the DNA TGCGCCAGCAGCTTGGGGGACAGGGGTGACGAGCAGTACTTC. Translating it yields CASSLGDRGDEQYF. The chain couples TRBV5-1 to TRBJ2-7; 10 bases agree with TRBD1. V trimming: 0 bases; J trimming: 5 bases; junction bases outside the gene matches: 2. Germline V CDR1 and CDR2: SGHRS, YFSETQ. The CDR3 contains 14 residues.

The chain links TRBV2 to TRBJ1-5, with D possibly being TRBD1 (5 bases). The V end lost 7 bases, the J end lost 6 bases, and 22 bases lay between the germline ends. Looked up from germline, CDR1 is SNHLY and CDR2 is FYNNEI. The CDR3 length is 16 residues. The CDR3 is CASTPGRQRGLQPQHF. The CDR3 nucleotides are TGTGCCAGCACCCCCGGAAGACAGAGGGGCCTTCAGCCCCAGCATTTT. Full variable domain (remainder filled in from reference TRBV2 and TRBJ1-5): EPEVTQTPSHQVTQMGQEVILRCVPISNHLYFYWYRQILGQKVEFLVSFYNNEISEKSEIFDDQFSVERPDGSNFTLKIRSTKLEDSAMYFCASTPGRQRGLQPQHFGDGTRLSIL.